This T cell receptor beta chain was profiled in a study of T cell responses to AZD1222 COVID-19 vaccine. Study-level points and caveats: Across spike, vaccine-associated CD4 TCRs were found, dominant at 160-218 and 743-854. Clonal diversity was possibly underestimated, and white British individuals and females predominated among donors. AZD1222 recipients seropositive at baseline numbered only 5 to 7.

Points on this clone: Its antigen is not identified.

Sequencing used immunoSEQ multiplex PCR; TCRdb keeps in-frame clones, though not all of them. This table has 70,000 to 95,000 clones, 85% to 95% appearing once. The clonotype was recovered from an adult who received the AZD1222 COVID-19 vaccine. The material was peripheral blood, obtained 28 days after the second AZD1222 dose.

In DNA, the CDR3 is TGTGCCACCAGCAGACCTGGACAGGGGGCTGATTCACCCCTCCACTTT. Residues: CATSRPGQGADSPLHF. The V gene is TRBV15, the J gene TRBJ1-6; TRBD1 aligns across 11 bases. After removal of 2 bases from V and 8 bases from J, the junction contained 5 bases not matched to a gene. The CDR3 extends over 16 amino acids. Germline V gives CDR1 LNHNV, CDR2 YYDKDF (reference sequence). The full variable domain, its missing parts supplied by reference TRBV15 and TRBJ1-6, is DAMVIQNPRYQVTQFGKPVTLSCSQTLNHNVMYWYQQKSSQAPKLLFHYYDKDFNNEADTPDNFQSRRPNTSFCFLDIRSPGLGDTAMYLCATSRPGQGADSPLHFGNGTRLTVT.